The clone carrying this T cell receptor beta chain appeared a single time. The data are from a study of blood T cell repertoires in COVID-19. Whole-study context: Some COVID-19 samples were acute and others convalescent; all came from the United States, Italy and Spain.

The CDR3 extends over 14 amino acids. V lost 5 bases and J lost 4; bases outside the gene matches: 6. Per the germline V gene, CDR1 is MGHRA and CDR2 is YSYEKL. Sequencing used immunoSEQ multiplex PCR; TCRdb keeps in-frame clones, though not all of them. Here the sample spans roughly 50,000 clones, roughly 90% being singletons. Sequenced input: peripheral blood. The J gene is TRBJ1-2, the V gene TRBV4-1, with 8 bases lining up with TRBD1. The clonotype was recovered from an older woman with active COVID-19. CDR3 nucleotide sequence: TGCGCCAGCAGCTATCAGGGGGCTGGCTATGGCTACACCTTC. Protein: CASSYQGAGYGYTF.